One sample yielded the 25 T cell receptor beta chains listed below, sequenced in a study of T cell repertoires in cytomegalovirus infection. One entry per CDR3 protein results from TCRdb running MiXCR on the reads. The repertoire has 740,000 or so distinct CDR3 sequences, 35% to 45% of them found once; the top ten carry around 2.8%. Sequences were obtained from PBMCs. These receptors were obtained from a human donor in good health (CMV status not recorded). Some clones in this sample may be carry-over from other donors' samples.

There are many counts of this clonotype. J is TRBJ1-2 and V is TRBV7-2, with 9 bases fitting TRBD1. CDR1 and CDR2 from the germline V gene are SGHTA and FQGNSA. The CDR3 spans 15 residues. J gave up 4 bases and V 5 bases, and 8 bases lay outside the gene matches. CDR3 in DNA: TGTGCCAGCAGCCCGGACAGGGGCTATAGCTATGGCTACACCTTC. This encodes CASSPDRGYSYGYTF.

There are many counts of this clonotype. The rearrangement uses TRBV7-2 and TRBJ1-4; D unresolved. V was trimmed by 1 base and J by 8 bases, leaving 14 bases between them. CDR1 and CDR2 (germline): SGHTA, FQGNSA. This CDR3 region has 15 residues. Here the CDR3 DNA reads TGTGCCAGCAGCTTAGATGGATACAAGACCGAAAAACTGTTTTTT. Its protein product is CASSLDGYKTEKLFF.

A word on this clonotype: The CDR3 does not close with the conserved phenylalanine or tryptophan, likely indicating a read error. The chain links TRBV12-3 or TRBV12-4 to TRBJ2-1, with 8 bases lining up with TRBD1. The V segment lost 3 bases and the J segment 9 bases; nucleotides outside the gene matches: 7. The CDR3 is 14 amino acids. This CDR3 reads CASSLGQGASEQFL. DNA for the CDR3: TGTGCCAGCAGTTTGGGGCAGGGGGCAAGTGAGCAGTTCTTA.

This chain links TRBV20-1 with TRBJ2-1, with D hard to call. Germline CDR1 and CDR2: DFQATT and SNEGSKA (reference sequence). This CDR3 region has 15 residues. Trimming cost V 0 bases and J 3 bases, with 12 bases left between them. The CDR3 bases are TGCAGTGCTAGAGATCTAAGAGAGCACTACAATGAGCAGTTCTTC. It encodes CSARDLREHYNEQFF.

This clonotype showed up just a few times. The V gene is TRBV24-1, the J gene TRBJ1-2, with a weak D call TRBD1 (5 bases). Trimming removed 2 bases at V and 9 bases at J, with 15 bases between. There are 14 residues in the CDR3. CDR1 is KGHDR and CDR2 is SFDVKD in the germline V gene. The CDR3 bases are TGTGCCACCAGTGATTACGGCGGGGCTGGCCGCTACACCTTC. Its translation is CATSDYGGAGRYTF.

The CDR3, as DNA: TGTGCCATCAGTGAGGGACAGCCGAATCAGCCCCAGCATTTT. Its protein is CAISEGQPNQPQHF. The V gene is TRBV10-3, the J gene TRBJ1-5; D is perhaps TRBD1 (6 bases). V gave up 2 bases and J gave up 4 bases, with 9 bases separating them. The V gene's germline CDR1 is ENHRY and CDR2 SYGVKD. This CDR3 is 14 amino acids long.

In its sample, this clonotype was seen a few times. V is TRBV29-1 and J is TRBJ2-7, with 7 bases fitting TRBD2. The germline V gene encodes CDR1 SQVTM and CDR2 ANQGSEA. The V segment lost 6 bases and the J segment 3 bases; nucleotides outside the gene matches: 11. The CDR3 contains 14 residues. CDR3 protein: CSVRDYPGYYEQYF. The CDR3 DNA sequence: TGCAGCGTGAGGGACTATCCAGGCTACTACGAGCAGTACTTC.

J is TRBJ1-5 and V is TRBV20-1; no firm D call. Germline loops: CDR1 DFQATT, CDR2 SNEGSKA (reference sequence). This CDR3 region has 14 residues. The V end was cut by 0 bases, the J end by 6 bases, with 12 bases between. The chain's CDR3 is CSARDGPGFQPQHF. CDR3 coding DNA: TGCAGTGCTAGAGATGGCCCGGGCTTTCAGCCCCAGCATTTT.

On this clonotype: A single base separates this from a much larger clone, so it may be a read error. The chain combines TRBV7-8 with TRBJ1-5; D is perhaps TRBD1 (5 bases). The CDR3 runs to 13 residues. Looked up from germline, CDR1 is SGHVS and CDR2 is FQNEAQ. V was clipped by 5 bases and J by 11 bases, with 16 bases between them. The DNA for the CDR3 is TGTGCCAGCAGCGTACAAGCCGGGGGGTCCCAGCATTTT. Translation gives CASSVQAGGSQHF.

The chain links TRBV6-1 to TRBJ1-2, with a tentative D call TRBD1 (5 bases). Looked up from germline, CDR1 is MNHNS and CDR2 is SASEGT. CDR3 size: 16 residues. V was trimmed by 1 base and J by 5 bases, leaving 17 bases between them. The CDR3 nucleotides are TGTGCCAGCAGTGAAGTGGGGGACCCGACCCCGTATGGCTACACCTTC. Translating it yields CASSEVGDPTPYGYTF.

This clonotype was seen only a few times. The rearrangement links TRBV12-3 or TRBV12-4 to TRBJ2-2; 16 bases align to TRBD2. Trimming removed 6 bases from V and 1 base from J; junction bases left unmatched: 8. The CDR3 runs to 19 residues. CDR3 in amino acids: CASSLGLAGGRWNTGELFF. Written as DNA, the CDR3 is TGTGCCAGCAGCTTGGGACTAGCGGGAGGGCGTTGGAACACCGGGGAGCTGTTTTTT.

This chain connects TRBV3-1 to TRBJ2-1, with 10 positions matching TRBD2. The CDR3 extends over 16 amino acids. Germline V lookup: CDR1 LGHDT, CDR2 YNNKEL (reference sequence). With 3 bases clipped from V and 3 bases from J, the junction kept 5 bases outside the gene matches. The CDR3 DNA follows: TGTGCCAGCAGCCACATGGGACTAGCGTTCTACAATGAGCAGTTCTTC. Amino acid sequence: CASSHMGLAFYNEQFF.

This sequence joins TRBV9 and TRBJ2-1; no clear D gene. V was clipped by 0 bases and J by 4 bases, with 14 bases between them. Germline V CDR1 and CDR2: SGDLS, YYNGEE. There are 16 residues in the CDR3. This chain's CDR3 is CASSVEVRSGYNEQFF. CDR3 DNA sequence: TGTGCCAGCAGCGTAGAGGTGAGGAGTGGGTACAATGAGCAGTTCTTC.

This clonotype was seen more than once but under ten times. This chain links TRBV20-1 with TRBJ2-7; D uncertain. Germline V gives CDR1 DFQATT, CDR2 SNEGSKA (reference sequence). Trimming shortened V by 6 bases and J by 2 bases, and 14 bases separated the two germline ends. The CDR3 sequence is 13 residues long. The CDR3 DNA reads as TGCAGTGCCGAGCCTTTAGACCCCTACGAGCAGTACTTC. This encodes CSAEPLDPYEQYF.

This clonotype was counted between two and nine times. V gene TRBV6-1 combines with J gene TRBJ1-4, with 10 bases matching TRBD1. V dropped 6 bases and J dropped 10; count of bases not matched to a gene: 8. This CDR3 has 14 residues. From germline, CDR1 is MNHNS and CDR2 SASEGT. The CDR3 DNA sequence: TGTGCCAGCAGCTCGGACAGGGGGGTTGGAAAACTGTTTTTT. As protein: CASSSDRGVGKLFF.

This clonotype occurred a few times. The rearrangement joins TRBV28 to TRBJ1-5, with 7 bases matching TRBD1. In germline, CDR1 is MDHEN, CDR2 SYDVKM. Trimming cost V 5 bases and J 9 bases; bases outside gene matches: 16. CDR3 length equals 16 residues. The CDR3, as DNA: TGTGCCAGCAGTCCGACAGGGAAGGGGAAATCATTGCCCCAGCATTTT. As protein: CASSPTGKGKSLPQHF. Complete variable domain (other parts from reference TRBV28 and TRBJ1-5): DVKVTQSSRYLVKRTGEKVFLECVQDMDHENMFWYRQDPGLGLRLIYFSYDVKMKEKGDIPEGYSVSREKKERFSLILESASTNQTSMYLCASSPTGKGKSLPQHFGDGTRLSIL.

Regarding this clonotype: This likely comes from a read error, as the CDR3 has no conserved phenylalanine or tryptophan at its end. The rearrangement uses TRBV7-4 and TRBJ2-7; TRBD1 or TRBD2 may be the D gene (5 bases each). Per germline, CDR1 SGHVT and CDR2 SQSDAQ. The CDR3 extends over 11 amino acids. The V and J ends lost 3 bases and 6 bases respectively, with 6 bases between them. The CDR3 here is CASSLGREQYL. The CDR3 region has the DNA TGTGCCAGCAGCTTGGGACGCGAGCAGTACCTC.

This clonotype was picked up a small number of times. The genes are TRBV7-9 and TRBJ2-7, with D possibly being TRBD1 (5 bases). V lost 1 base, J lost 5 bases, and 12 bases lay in between. The germline gives CDR1 SEHNR, CDR2 FQNEAQ (reference sequence). The CDR3 runs to 14 residues. CDR3 DNA sequence: TGTGCCAGCAGCTTAGAAGGCAGGGCAAACGAGCAGTACTTC. It yields the protein CASSLEGRANEQYF.

CDR3 amino acids: CASSSAGTGKYF. The CDR3 DNA reads as TGTGCCAGCAGTTCGGCCGGGACAGGGAAGTACTTC. The chain employs TRBV28 and TRBJ2-7, with TRBD1 matching over 9 bases. The CDR3 has 12 residues. V was clipped by 4 bases and J by 11 bases; unmatched bases: 6. Germline CDR1 and CDR2: MDHEN and SYDVKM.

The sample holds a few counts of this clonotype. The rearrangement joins TRBV7-6 to TRBJ2-1; possible D gene TRBD1, 5 bases. The CDR3 is 16 amino acids. V was pared by 1 base and J by 7 bases, with 17 bases between. Per the germline V gene, CDR1 is SGHVS and CDR2 is FNYEAQ. The CDR3 DNA reads as TGTGCCAGCAGCTTAGGGGTGGGAAGGGGTCCTAATGAGCAGTTCTTC. Translated, it gives CASSLGVGRGPNEQFF.

This clonotype came up many times. This chain uses TRBV7-2 with TRBJ2-5; perhaps D is TRBD1 or TRBD2 (6 bases each). From germline, CDR1 is SGHTA and CDR2 FQGNSA. The CDR3 has 15 amino acids. The ends were cut back, 5 bases at V and 2 bases at J, with 15 bases in the middle. CDR3 in amino acids: CASSPEGGFQETQYF. Here the CDR3 DNA reads TGTGCCAGCAGCCCAGAGGGGGGCTTTCAAGAGACCCAGTACTTC. The full variable domain, with the rest looked up from reference TRBV7-2 and TRBJ2-5, is GAGVSQSPSNKVTEKGKDVELRCDPISGHTALYWYRQSLGQGLEFLIYFQGNSAPDKSGLPSDRFSAERTGGSVSTLTIQRTQQEDSAVYLCASSPEGGFQETQYFGPGTRLLVL.

This clonotype has only a few counts. The chain combines TRBV6-1 with TRBJ2-5; possible D gene TRBD1, 6 bases. Germline lookup yields CDR1 MNHNS and CDR2 SASEGT. The germline V and J ends were trimmed by 7 bases and 4 bases, with 16 bases remaining between them. The CDR3 is made up of 14 amino acids. The CDR3 coding sequence is TGTGCCAGCACAACAGGGACCCGTCGAGAGACCCAGTACTTC. Amino acid sequence: CASTTGTRRETQYF.

The chain carries TRBV5-1 and TRBJ2-2, with D maybe TRBD2 (5 bases). Trimming cost V 0 bases and J 0 bases, with 9 bases left between them. Germline-derived CDR1 and CDR2 are SGHRS and YFSETQ. The CDR3 is 16 residues long. The CDR3 region has the DNA TGCGCCAGCAGCTTGGATGCGGGCTCGAACACCGGGGAGCTGTTTTTT. It is translated as CASSLDAGSNTGELFF.

Worth noting for this clonotype: Because it lacks the conserved phenylalanine or tryptophan at the end, this CDR3 is likely a read error. It is unclear where the CDR3 begins or ends on the DNA, so no DNA is shown, and the CDR3 is as TCRdb lists it. The genes are TRBV28 and TRBJ2-1; TRBD1, the D gene given by the table, was not confirmed from the DNA. The germline gives CDR1 MDHEN, CDR2 SYDVKM. 17 amino acids form the CDR3, both terminal residues included. The CDR3: CASSSPTGANWVDEQLL.

There are many counts of this clonotype. This chain connects TRBV19 to TRBJ2-7; D is possibly TRBD1 (5 bases). This CDR3 has 15 residues. Trimming pared 4 bases from V and 3 bases from J, leaving 16 bases between. Germline V gives CDR1 LNHDA, CDR2 SQIVND (reference sequence). The CDR3 coding sequence is TGTGCCAGTAGTAGAGGCGATGGGGCTGGCTACGAGCAGTACTTC. This codes for CASSRGDGAGYEQYF.